One sample yielded the 30 T cell receptor beta chains listed below, sequenced in a study of blood T cell repertoires in COVID-19. TCRdb's copy holds only in-frame clones and misses some; the assay was immunoSEQ multiplex PCR. The sample carries approximately 38,000 clones, about 90% recorded once. Sequenced material: peripheral blood. The receptors here all came from a woman aged 65 to 85 with active COVID-19.

The V call is TRBV28, the J call TRBJ1-2; maybe TRBD1 (6 bases). Germline values: CDR1 MDHEN, CDR2 SYDVKM. CDR3 length: 13 amino acids. Trimming left V 3 bases short and J 4 bases short, with 9 bases between. The CDR3 here is CASSLLTGYGYTF. In nucleotides, the CDR3 is TGTGCCAGCAGTTTGTTGACAGGCTATGGCTACACCTTC.

CDR3 sequence: CASSQDIQGSLTYEQYF. CDR3 DNA sequence: TGCGCCAGCAGCCAAGATATCCAGGGGTCTCTTACCTACGAGCAGTACTTC. The V and J genes are TRBV4-3 and TRBJ2-7, with TRBD1 as a possible D gene (6 bases). The length of the CDR3 is 17 residues. CDR1 is LGHNA and CDR2 is YSLEER in the germline V gene. V lost 0 bases to trimming and J lost 2 bases, with 17 bases between them.

The V gene is TRBV3-1 (or the pseudogene TRBV3-2), the J gene TRBJ2-3, with D maybe TRBD2 (5 bases). Germline V lookup: CDR1 LGHDT, CDR2 YNNKEL (reference sequence). The CDR3 is 13 amino acids. The germline V and J ends were trimmed by 5 bases and 0 bases, with 6 bases remaining between them. CDR3 protein: CASSGESTDTQYF. CDR3 bases: TGTGCCAGCAGCGGGGAGAGCACAGATACGCAGTATTTT.

This chain connects TRBV7-9 to TRBJ2-7; 7 nucleotides agree with TRBD2. V trimming: 1 base; J trimming: 6 bases; junction bases outside the gene matches: 6. The CDR3 is 14 amino acids. CDR1 and CDR2 from the germline V gene are SEHNR and FQNEAQ (reference sequence). This chain's CDR3 is CASSLDVGEGEQYF. Written as DNA, the CDR3 is TGTGCCAGCAGCTTAGATGTTGGGGAGGGCGAGCAGTACTTC.

The chain is built from TRBV11-2 and TRBJ1-1; D is perhaps TRBD1 (5 bases). This CDR3 contains 15 residues. V was cut by 1 base and J by 0 bases, with 9 bases left in between. Germline-derived CDR1 and CDR2 are SGHAT and FQNNGV. In DNA form, the CDR3 reads TGTGCCAGCAGCTTAGTAGGAGGGGTGAACACTGAAGCTTTCTTT. It translates to CASSLVGGVNTEAFF.

The chain has TRBV7-2 and TRBJ2-7; a weak D match, TRBD1 (5 bases). The CDR3 has 13 amino acids. Germline V lookup: CDR1 SGHTA, CDR2 FQGNSA. V shed 3 bases and J shed 3 bases, with 9 bases lying between them. Written as DNA, the CDR3 is TGTGCCAGCAGCTTTGGGGCCGGCTACGAGCAGTACTTC. Translating it yields CASSFGAGYEQYF.

This clone came up once. V usage is TRBV6-6 and J usage is TRBJ2-1; 10 bases agree with TRBD2. The V gene's germline CDR1 is MNHNY and CDR2 SVGAGI (reference sequence). This CDR3 region has 14 residues. J lost 8 bases, V lost 6 bases, and 7 bases had no gene match. The CDR3 DNA follows: TGTGCCAGCAGATTAGCGGGGGGCCCGGATGAGCAGTTCTTC. This gives the protein CASRLAGGPDEQFF.

The CDR3 spells CASSSPENEQFF. As DNA, the CDR3 is TGTGCCAGCAGCTCCCCTGAGAATGAGCAGTTCTTC. This chain joins TRBV3-1 (or the pseudogene TRBV3-2) and TRBJ2-1; no clear D. The CDR3 length is 12 residues. Looked up from germline, CDR1 is LGHDT and CDR2 is YNNKEL (reference sequence). V dropped 5 bases and J dropped 7 bases, with 9 bases sitting between them.

Only a few counts were recorded for this clone. The CDR3 protein is CASSPEGRGDQETQYF. In nucleotides, the CDR3 is TGTGCCAGCAGCCCCGAAGGGCGGGGGGACCAAGAGACCCAGTACTTC. The chain employs TRBV7-9 and TRBJ2-5, with 8 bases aligning to TRBD2. Germline CDR1 and CDR2: SEHNR and FQNEAQ (reference sequence). The CDR3 has 16 amino acids. The V and J ends lost 5 bases and 0 bases, in that order; junction bases with no gene match: 8.

The chain employs TRBV15 and TRBJ1-5; weak D call: TRBD1 (5 bases). This CDR3 region has 13 residues. Germline-derived CDR1 and CDR2 are LNHNV and YYDKDF (reference sequence). Trimming stripped 1 base from V and 5 bases from J, with 6 bases between. Written as DNA, the CDR3 is TGTGCCACCAGCAGAGGGGGGGATCAGCCCCAGCATTTT. Protein sequence: CATSRGGDQPQHF.

The rearrangement links TRBV28 to TRBJ2-2; D possibly corresponds to TRBD1 (5 bases). CDR1 and CDR2 (germline): MDHEN, SYDVKM. Trimming stripped 5 bases from V and 4 bases from J, with 8 bases between. CDR3 length: 13 residues. The CDR3 is CASSRDSTGELFF. The CDR3 coding sequence is TGTGCCAGCAGTCGAGACAGCACCGGGGAGCTGTTTTTT.

This chain joins TRBV4-1 and TRBJ1-2; the match to TRBD1 covers 8 bases. Trimming at V came to 5 bases and at J to 8 bases, leaving 22 bases not matched to a gene. Germline-derived CDR1 and CDR2 are MGHRA and YSYEKL. The CDR3 is 18 amino acids. The CDR3 sequence: CASSISGTGLLGMSGYTF. DNA for the CDR3: TGCGCCAGCAGCATCTCCGGGACAGGCCTTCTGGGGATGTCAGGCTACACCTTC.

The chain carries TRBV5-1 and TRBJ2-5; D possibly corresponds to TRBD2 (6 bases). The ends were cut back, 0 bases at V and 5 bases at J, with 11 bases in the middle. The CDR3 is made up of 14 amino acids. Looked up from germline, CDR1 is SGHRS and CDR2 is YFSETQ. The CDR3 sequence is CASSLELARETQYF. CDR3 bases: TGCGCCAGCAGCTTGGAACTAGCCCGGGAGACCCAGTACTTC.

The chain combines TRBV14 with TRBJ2-6; tentative D call: TRBD1 (6 bases). The CDR3 consists of 15 residues. Germline lookup yields CDR1 SGHDN and CDR2 FVKESK. The V gene lost 4 bases and the J gene lost 3 bases, with 10 bases spanning the gap. The CDR3 bases are TGTGCCAGCAGCCGGGAAGGGGGTGGGGCCAACGTCCTGACTTTC. Encoded protein: CASSREGGGANVLTF.

This sequence joins TRBV4-3 and TRBJ1-5, with TRBD1 matching 8 bases. V was pared by 0 bases and J by 6 bases, with 7 bases of the junction left unmatched. Germline V gene sequence: CDR1 LGHNA, CDR2 YSLEER. The length of the CDR3 is 16 residues. This chain's CDR3 is CASSQDAGQGPQPQHF. The CDR3 coding sequence is TGCGCCAGCAGCCAAGATGCCGGACAGGGCCCTCAGCCCCAGCATTTT.

A few counts support this clone. This sequence joins TRBV5-4 and TRBJ2-7; D remains ambiguous. The CDR3 consists of 13 residues. Trimming removed 4 bases from V and 6 bases from J, with 14 bases in between. Germline values: CDR1 SGHNT, CDR2 YYREEE (reference sequence). The CDR3 loop is CASSGRTLGEQYF. The CDR3 DNA reads TGTGCCAGCAGCGGGCGAACCTTGGGCGAGCAGTACTTC.

This chain links TRBV30 with TRBJ1-2; no definite D call. The CDR3 is 13 amino acids. V lost 2 bases, J lost 0 bases, and 7 bases lay in between. CDR1 and CDR2 (germline): GTSNPN, SVGIG (reference sequence). The CDR3, as DNA: TGTGCCTGGAGTAAGGAGCCTAACTATGGCTACACCTTC. This sequence encodes CAWSKEPNYGYTF.

This clone was recorded only once. This chain joins TRBV6-2 or TRBV6-3 and TRBJ2-5, with 8 positions matching TRBD1. The CDR3 loop spans 15 amino acids. Losses at the gene ends were 5 bases for V and 5 bases for J; bases not matched to a gene: 10. Germline V gene sequence: CDR1 MNHEY, CDR2 SVGEGT. CDR3 DNA: TGTGCCAGCAGTAGCCCGGACAGGGTGTGGGAGACCCAGTACTTC. Its protein product is CASSSPDRVWETQYF.

The J gene is TRBJ2-1, the V gene TRBV13; TRBD2 matches 8 bases. Germline V CDR1 and CDR2: PRHDT, FYEKMQ (reference sequence). J lost 2 bases, V lost 3 bases, and 9 bases had no gene match. This CDR3 spans 17 amino acids. The CDR3 DNA reads TGTGCCAGCAGCTTCTTAAAGCGGGGGAGTCCCTACAATGAGCAGTTCTTC. Its translation is CASSFLKRGSPYNEQFF.

The rearrangement links TRBV5-4 to TRBJ2-3; TRBD1 matches 9 bases. With V trimmed by 0 bases and J by 4 bases, 0 bases remained unmatched. Germline-derived CDR1 and CDR2 are SGHNT and YYREEE (reference sequence). The CDR3 is made up of 14 amino acids. The CDR3 loop reads CASSLGQGADTQYF. The CDR3 region has the DNA TGTGCCAGCAGCTTGGGACAGGGGGCAGATACGCAGTATTTT.

This clone has a single count. The rearrangement uses TRBV14 and TRBJ2-5; D gene unclear. In germline, CDR1 is SGHDN, CDR2 FVKESK. V was clipped by 0 bases and J by 1 base, with 12 bases between them. The CDR3 has 16 amino acids. The CDR3 loop is CASSQERDRPQETQYF. Here the CDR3 DNA reads TGTGCCAGCAGCCAAGAAAGAGATCGCCCCCAAGAGACCCAGTACTTC.

The gene calls are TRBV4-2 and TRBJ1-1, with a possible D match to TRBD1 (5 bases). The CDR3 extends over 14 amino acids. Per germline, CDR1 LGHNA and CDR2 YNFKEQ. Trimming stripped 2 bases from V and 1 base from J, with 8 bases between. The CDR3 nucleotides are TGTGCCAGCAGCCAACAGGGAGGGAACACTGAAGCTTTCTTT. Its translation is CASSQQGGNTEAFF.

The chain recombines TRBV5-4 with TRBJ2-3; TRBD2 matches at 9 bases. Looked up from germline, CDR1 is SGHNT and CDR2 is YYREEE (reference sequence). The length of the CDR3 is 15 residues. The junction had 4 bases not matched to a gene; V was cut back by 5 bases and J by 0 bases. The CDR3 DNA reads as TGTGCCAGCAGAGCGCGGGGGGGAAGCACAGATACGCAGTATTTT. Its protein product is CASRARGGSTDTQYF.

CDR3 sequence reads: CASSYITGARGNGYTF. The CDR3, as DNA: TGTGCCAGCAGTTACATCACAGGGGCCCGAGGGAATGGCTACACCTTC. The genes are TRBV6-5 and TRBJ1-2, with 7 bases aligning to TRBD1. V shed 2 bases, J shed 6 bases, and the junction held 12 bases outside the gene matches. CDR1 is MNHEY and CDR2 is SVGAGI in the germline V gene. This CDR3 has 16 residues.

This clone has just one count. The chain recombines TRBV5-1 with TRBJ2-7, with 7 nucleotides matching TRBD2. The CDR3 covers 19 residues. CDR1 and CDR2 (germline): SGHRS, YFSETQ. The junction had 17 bases not matched to a gene; V was cut back by 0 bases and J by 2 bases. CDR3 DNA: TGCGCCAGCAGCTTGGGCCCCTCGGGCGGGAGCTTGGGGGCCTACGAGCAGTACTTC. Translating it yields CASSLGPSGGSLGAYEQYF.

J is TRBJ2-3 and V is TRBV6-6; 7 nucleotides match TRBD2. Trimming removed 0 bases from V and 8 bases from J; junction bases left unmatched: 8. The CDR3 is made up of 15 amino acids. Germline CDR1 MNHNY, CDR2 SVGAGI (reference sequence). The CDR3 loop is CASSYSSGRGVTQYF. The DNA for the CDR3 is TGTGCCAGCAGTTACTCGAGTGGACGGGGGGTTACGCAGTATTTT.

The chain joins TRBV12-2 to TRBJ1-2; the listed D gene, TRBD1, was not tested against the DNA. TRBV12-2 counts as a pseudogene. CDR3 size: 13 residues. This CDR3 is CASRLEDSYGYTF. The CDR3 DNA follows: TGTGCAAGTCGCTTGGAGGACAGCTATGGCTACACCTTC.

The CDR3, as DNA: TGTGCCAGCAGCGTAAGTGGGCAGGAGGGAAACTATGGCTACACCTTC. Translated, it gives CASSVSGQEGNYGYTF. J is TRBJ1-2 and V is TRBV9, with D unresolved. CDR3 length: 16 residues. Germline CDR1 is SGDLS and CDR2 is YYNGEE. The germline V and J ends were trimmed by 1 base and 2 bases, with 15 bases remaining between them.

The chain has TRBV4-2 and TRBJ2-3; 10 nucleotides align to TRBD2. Unmatched junction bases numbered 12, after V lost 5 bases and J lost 4 bases. The CDR3 totals 17 residues. Germline V gene sequence: CDR1 LGHNA, CDR2 YNFKEQ. This CDR3 reads CASSYNPSGGTSDTQYF. The DNA of the CDR3 is TGTGCCAGCAGCTATAATCCTAGCGGGGGAACTTCAGATACGCAGTATTTT.

The rearrangement links TRBV7-9 to TRBJ2-7; D is perhaps TRBD1 (6 bases). The CDR3 is 14 amino acids. Germline-derived CDR1 and CDR2 are SEHNR and FQNEAQ (reference sequence). V was trimmed by 1 base and J by 5 bases, leaving 12 bases between them. The DNA for the CDR3 is TGTGCCAGCAGCTTAGTCCCAGGGGCAAACGAGCAGTACTTC. Translated: CASSLVPGANEQYF. Using reference TRBV7-9 and TRBJ2-7 for the parts outside the CDR3, the full variable domain is DTGVSQNPRHKITKRGQNVTFRCDPISEHNRLYWYRQTLGQGPEFLTYFQNEAQLEKSRLLSDRFSAERPKGSFSTLEIQRTEQGDSAMYLCASSLVPGANEQYFGPGTRLTVT.